This T cell receptor beta chain was sequenced for a study of blood T cell repertoires in COVID-19. Turning to the study itself: Samples taken during acute and convalescent COVID-19 were collected in the United States, Italy and Spain. Sources were T cells, B-cell-depleted T cells, or PBMCs; the material itself was cDNA or gDNA.

Libraries were prepared by immunoSEQ multiplex PCR; TCRdb keeps only in-frame clonotypes and omits some of them. This table has fewer than 250,000 clones, 88% appearing once. Sequencing used peripheral blood. This sequence originates from a human donor in a cohort sampled during active COVID-19.

CDR3 DNA sequence: TGTGCCAGCAGTTCCCCCTCCTTACAGGGAAGGTCTGAAGCTTTCTTT. Its translation: CASSSPSLQGRSEAFF. The chain couples TRBV6-5 to TRBJ1-1, with a weak D call TRBD1 (6 bases). The ends were cut back, 4 bases at V and 6 bases at J, with 21 bases in the middle. This CDR3 spans 16 amino acids. Germline-derived CDR1 and CDR2 are MNHEY and SVGAGI.